Reported below is one TCR beta chain. The sample is drawn from a study of blood T cell repertoires in COVID-19. CDR3 length: 15 residues. From germline, CDR1 is MNHEY and CDR2 SVGAGI. V lost 2 bases and J 8 bases, leaving 15 bases between the germline ends. Per the authors' pipeline: Quantification of nucleated cells was approximated via reference gene primer amplification. The data were produced by immunoSEQ multiplex PCR, yet TCRdb's version contains in-frame clones alone and is incomplete. Clonal size and the V and J genes are those of that table, whereas D and trimming came from the DNA. The sample gives about 250,000 clones, approximately 83% of which show up once; more than 5% is in the top ten.

The genes are TRBV6-5 and TRBJ1-4; no clear D gene. The material sequenced was peripheral blood. The receptor comes from a human donor in a cohort sampled during active COVID-19. DNA of the CDR3: TGTGCCAGCAGTTACGACGGCGGGTCTCGGGAAAAACTGTTTTTT. Translating gives CASSYDGGSREKLFF.